The T cell receptor (beta chain) described here comes from a study of T cell responses to AZD1222 COVID-19 vaccine. Study results and limitations: At study baseline, merely several AZD1222 recipients were seropositive. Researchers report vaccine-associated CD4 TCRs spanning spike, with dominance at 160-218 and 743-854. Donors in the cohort were predominantly white British and more often female, and clonal diversity was possibly underestimated. Spike-specific TCR breadth and depth rose after two AZD1222 doses.

In the case of this clone: Its cognate antigen is unknown.

The protocol was immunoSEQ multiplex PCR, while the TCRdb copy is restricted to in-frame clones and leaves out a portion. This repertoire shows 75,000 to 95,000 clones, around 88% found once; its top ten account for 9% to 10%. Germline values: CDR1 KGHSH, CDR2 LQKENI. The CDR3 runs 16 residues. The V end lost 5 bases, the J end lost 2 bases, and 16 bases lay between the germline ends. Sample: peripheral blood, taken 28 days after the second dose of the MenACWY control vaccine. The TCR was taken from an adult who received the MenACWY meningococcal vaccine as a control. This chain uses TRBV18 with TRBJ1-3; D is possibly TRBD1 (6 bases). The CDR3 loop is CASSAEQGITGNTIYF. CDR3 in DNA: TGTGCCAGCTCAGCCGAACAGGGTATCACTGGAAACACCATATATTTT.